The clone carrying this T cell receptor beta chain was seen a few times. Its antigen remains unknown. This record comes from a study of beta chain features in type 1 diabetes. Across the study: Healthy donors, compared against patients, showed similar age, gender and cell yields.

Notes on the study in general: For type 1 diabetes patients, VDJ junctions showed fewer insertions and more deletions. Possible PCR preference for shorter templates applied equally to patients and controls. Shorter TCRB CDR3s, moderately but significantly so, were found in Type 1 diabetes patients in all four CD4+ subsets.

The isolated RNA, all of it, was reverse transcribed, so expressed TCRB transcripts were what got sequenced. TCRdb keeps only in-frame clones here, not all; method: immunoSEQ multiplex PCR. The sample shows 85,000 to 110,000 clones, about 26% of them seen only once. The germline V and J ends were trimmed by 0 bases and 6 bases, with 16 bases remaining between them. This CDR3 region has 16 residues. Germline CDR1 reads SGHDT; CDR2 reads YYEEEE. Sequencing was carried out using central memory CD4+ T cells from blood. This clonotype was obtained from a woman between 18 and 29 years old with type 1 diabetes. This chain joins TRBV5-6 and TRBJ1-5, with D unclear. The CDR3 is CASSLVSLGATQPQHF. In DNA form, the CDR3 reads TGTGCCAGCAGCTTGGTTAGCCTAGGAGCGACTCAGCCCCAGCATTTT.